A selection of T cell receptor beta chains follows, all from one sample in a study of brain T cells in children with intractable seizures. The method was immunoSEQ multiplex PCR; TCRdb's version includes in-frame clones alone and lacks a portion of them. The repertoire holds hundreds of thousands of clones, with over 90% as singletons. The sample here was peripheral blood, taken 4 to 6 months after surgery. The source of these receptors is a boy younger than two with tuberous sclerosis and intractable seizures. Each CDR3 is given with its conserved first and last residue. A D gene is named only where the DNA matches it firmly. Size values are once, few and many counts, or a class for expanded clones, and some rows have none.

TRBJ2-7	TRBV30	NA	NA	CAWSVTLGNEQYF
TRBJ2-3	TRBV30	NA	TRBD2	CAWSSTGLAGDTQYF
TRBJ1-2	TRBV30	NA	NA	CAWSAGVREGYGYTF
TRBJ2-7	TRBV11-2	NA	NA	CASSFSSPPFEQYF
TRBJ2-7	TRBV27	NA	NA	CASKIADSYEQYF
TRBJ2-3	TRBV9	NA	TRBD2	CASSPSEIWTSGRNTQYF
TRBJ2-2	TRBV7-6	once	NA	CASSLGLVGSNTGELFF
TRBJ2-1	TRBV6-5	NA	TRBD2	CASSSPLGGVGQFF
TRBJ1-5	TRBV30	NA	NA	CAWSGQLSNQPQHF
TRBJ2-7	TRBV6-5	NA	TRBD1	CASSYTGQRSYEQYF
TRBJ1-1	TRBV24-1	NA	TRBD1	CATSDAGTGDTEAFF
TRBJ1-4	TRBV5-1	NA	NA	CASSSGRSTNEKLFF
TRBJ2-7	TRBV19	NA	TRBD1	CASSLDRGYEQYF
TRBJ1-6	TRBV28	NA	TRBD1	CASSLGGGNYNSPLHF
TRBJ2-2	TRBV5-1	NA	NA	CASSIGQFFSNTGELFF
TRBJ2-3	TRBV5-1	NA	NA	CASSAVGSTDTQYF
TRBJ2-5	TRBV5-1	once	TRBD2	CASSLSGASGIETQYF
TRBJ1-1	TRBV6-5	NA	NA	CASSYSGRTFF
TRBJ2-1	TRBV15	NA	NA	CATSWGVHEQFF
TRBJ1-2	TRBV6-5	NA	NA	CASDGADYGYTF
TRBJ1-2	TRBV6-5	NA	NA	CASSYSGVVYGYTF
TRBJ2-3	TRBV7-9	NA	TRBD2	CASSLPGGAHSSTDTQYF
TRBJ1-4	TRBV5-1	once	NA	CASSRLSGVEEKLFF
TRBJ2-3	TRBV21-1	NA	NA	CASSKEVSTDTQYF
TRBJ2-1	TRBV4-1	NA	NA	CASSQTDLYEQFF
TRBJ2-2	TRBV7-8	once	NA	CASSSDKEANTGELFF
TRBJ2-3	TRBV13	NA	TRBD2	CASSLGGTSGTDTQYF
TRBJ2-1	TRBV9	once	NA	CASSVAGFSYNEQFF
TRBJ2-7	TRBV11-1	NA	NA	CASSQPGGGSMYEQYF
TRBJ2-2	TRBV27	NA	NA	CASSLFVDFGRAGELFF
TRBJ1-5	TRBV7-8	NA	TRBD1	CASSLEQGYSNQPQHF
TRBJ2-1	TRBV10-1	NA	TRBD2	CASSPQTLAGGYNEQFF
TRBJ2-7	TRBV2	NA	TRBD1	CASSGLRRNRDRTFTEQYF
TRBJ2-3	TRBV4-1	NA	NA	CASSPKRVLSTDTQYF
TRBJ1-4	TRBV25-1	NA	NA	CASSEYTGHNEKLFF
TRBJ2-5	TRBV7-9	NA	NA	CASSSPRGIETQYF
TRBJ2-2	TRBV18	NA	TRBD2	CASSPVTTAGGDTGELFF
TRBJ1-1	TRBV12-3/TRBV12-4	NA	NA	CASSFDKAFF
TRBJ2-1	TRBV4-2	NA	TRBD2	CASSQASGGYNEQFF
TRBJ2-3	TRBV2	NA	TRBD2	CASSAGRRGGLTDTQYF
TRBJ1-1	TRBV6-1	NA	NA	CASISRTEAFF
TRBJ1-4	TRBV7-9	NA	NA	CASSLQGGNEKLFF
TRBJ2-1	TRBV7-9	NA	NA	CASSFPPYNEQFF
TRBJ2-3	TRBV3-1/TRBV3-2	NA	NA	CASSRDLTDTQYF
TRBJ2-7	TRBV29-1	few	NA	CSVMDSSYEQYF
TRBJ2-2	TRBV5-1	NA	TRBD2	CASSLGLAGDTGELFF
TRBJ2-1	TRBV13	NA	TRBD2	CASSVSTSGRQFF
TRBJ2-7	TRBV5-1	NA	TRBD2	CASSLILLSTSGRAPGEQYF
TRBJ2-3	TRBV5-6	NA	TRBD2	CASSLERSGSRADTQYF
TRBJ2-7	TRBV3-1/TRBV3-2	NA	TRBD1	CASSQGQGASYEQYF
TRBJ2-7	TRBV9	NA	NA	CASSVGYKSYEQYF
TRBJ1-1	TRBV7-9	NA	NA	CASTGGTEAFF
TRBJ1-1	TRBV10-3	NA	TRBD1	CAIRSQGGGEDTEAFF
TRBJ2-1	TRBV29-1	NA	NA	CSVIGGLSSYNEQFF
TRBJ2-1	TRBV25-1	NA	NA	CASSKYDEQFF
TRBJ1-6	TRBV25-1	NA	TRBD1	CASSGRTGWSGYNSPLHF
TRBJ1-1	TRBV6-5	NA	NA	CATSHLNTEAFF
TRBJ1-2	TRBV7-8	NA	NA	CASSPRTASGYTF
TRBJ1-3	TRBV5-1	NA	NA	CASTGASGNTIYF
TRBJ2-2	TRBV4-1	NA	NA	CASSQAWAGGRGTGELFF